This T cell receptor beta chain is from a study of blood T cell repertoires in COVID-19. This clone has more than one count but fewer than ten. Germline V gene data show CDR1 as LGHDT and CDR2 as YNNKEL (reference sequence). The CDR3 totals 16 residues. V lost 0 bases, J lost 2 bases, and 13 bases lay in between. Method: immunoSEQ multiplex PCR; TCRdb's copy keeps in-frame clones and lacks some. This sample has about 130,000 clones; less than 90% occur once, and the top ten carry 1.9%. Sequenced: peripheral blood. The clonotype comes from a man between 65 and 85 years old with acute or convalescent COVID-19. The gene calls are TRBV3-1 (or the pseudogene TRBV3-2) and TRBJ1-2; no clear D. In nucleotides, the CDR3 is TGTGCCAGCAGCCAAGATAGAACAGTGACGAACTATGGCTACACCTTC. It encodes CASSQDRTVTNYGYTF.